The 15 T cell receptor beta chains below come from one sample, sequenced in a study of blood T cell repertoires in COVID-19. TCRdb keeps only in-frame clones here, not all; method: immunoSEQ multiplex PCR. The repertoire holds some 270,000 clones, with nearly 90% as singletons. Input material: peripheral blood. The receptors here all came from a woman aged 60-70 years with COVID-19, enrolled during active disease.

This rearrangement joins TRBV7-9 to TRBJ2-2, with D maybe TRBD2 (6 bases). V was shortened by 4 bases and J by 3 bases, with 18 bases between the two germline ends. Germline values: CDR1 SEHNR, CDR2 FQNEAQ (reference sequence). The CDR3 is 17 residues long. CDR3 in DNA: TGTGCCAGCAGCTCAGGCCCCGGGGGATTAGACACCGGGGAGCTGTTTTTT. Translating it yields CASSSGPGGLDTGELFF.

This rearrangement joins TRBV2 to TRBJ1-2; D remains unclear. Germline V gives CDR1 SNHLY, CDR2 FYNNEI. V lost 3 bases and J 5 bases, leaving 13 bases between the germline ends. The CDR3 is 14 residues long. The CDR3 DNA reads TGTGCCAGCAGTGAGTGGGCCCAGCCTTATGGCTACACCTTC. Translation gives CASSEWAQPYGYTF.

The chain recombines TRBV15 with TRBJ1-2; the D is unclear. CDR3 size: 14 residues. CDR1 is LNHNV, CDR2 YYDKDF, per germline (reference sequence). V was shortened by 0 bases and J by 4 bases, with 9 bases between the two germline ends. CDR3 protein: CATSRDVTAYGYTF. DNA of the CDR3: TGTGCCACCAGCAGAGATGTAACAGCCTATGGCTACACCTTC.

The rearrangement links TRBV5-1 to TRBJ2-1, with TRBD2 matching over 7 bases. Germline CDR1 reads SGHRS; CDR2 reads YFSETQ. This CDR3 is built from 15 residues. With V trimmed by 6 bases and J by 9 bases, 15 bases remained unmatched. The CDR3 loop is CASMPNGRAGSEQFF. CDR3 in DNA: TGCGCCAGCATGCCCAATGGGAGGGCGGGGTCTGAGCAGTTCTTC.

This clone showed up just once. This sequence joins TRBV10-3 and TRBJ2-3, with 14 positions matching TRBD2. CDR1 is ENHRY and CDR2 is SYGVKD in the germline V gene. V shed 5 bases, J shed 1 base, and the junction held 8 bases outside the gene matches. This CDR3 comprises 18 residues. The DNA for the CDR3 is TGTGCCATCAGTACGACTAGCGGGGGGGCAGCGGGCACAGATACGCAGTATTTT. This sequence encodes CAISTTSGGAAGTDTQYF.

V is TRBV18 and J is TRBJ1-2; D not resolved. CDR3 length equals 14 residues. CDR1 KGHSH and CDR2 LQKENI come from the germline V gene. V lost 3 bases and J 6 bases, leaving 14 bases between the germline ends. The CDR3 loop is CASSPRNDQDGYTF. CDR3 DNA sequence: TGTGCCAGCTCACCTAGGAACGATCAGGATGGCTACACCTTC. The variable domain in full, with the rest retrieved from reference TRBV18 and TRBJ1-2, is NAGVMQNPRHLVRRRGQEARLRCSPMKGHSHVYWYRQLPEEGLKFMVYLQKENIIDESGMPKERFSAEFPKEGPSILRIQQVVRGDSAAYFCASSPRNDQDGYTFGSGTRLTVV.

The CDR3 here is CATPDNSGNTIYF. The CDR3 DNA is TGTGCCACACCGGACAACTCTGGAAACACCATATATTTT. The chain recombines TRBV19 with TRBJ1-3; TRBD1 is a possible D gene (5 bases). The germline CDR1 and CDR2 sequences are LNHDA and SQIVND (reference sequence). The CDR3 sequence is 13 residues long. The V gene lost 10 bases and the J gene lost 0 bases, with 10 bases spanning the gap.

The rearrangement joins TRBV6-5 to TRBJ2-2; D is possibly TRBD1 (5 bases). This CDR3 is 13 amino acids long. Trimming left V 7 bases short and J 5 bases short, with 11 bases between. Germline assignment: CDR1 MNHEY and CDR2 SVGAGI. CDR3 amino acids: CASNVRETGELFF. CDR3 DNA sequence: TGTGCCAGCAATGTCAGGGAAACCGGGGAGCTGTTTTTT.

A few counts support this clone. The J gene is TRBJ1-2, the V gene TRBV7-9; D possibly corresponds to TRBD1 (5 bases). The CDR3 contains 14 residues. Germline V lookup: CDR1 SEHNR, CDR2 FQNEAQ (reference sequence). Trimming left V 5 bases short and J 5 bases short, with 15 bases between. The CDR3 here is CASSHTTESYGYTF. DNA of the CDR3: TGTGCCAGCAGCCATACGACAGAATCATATGGCTACACCTTC.

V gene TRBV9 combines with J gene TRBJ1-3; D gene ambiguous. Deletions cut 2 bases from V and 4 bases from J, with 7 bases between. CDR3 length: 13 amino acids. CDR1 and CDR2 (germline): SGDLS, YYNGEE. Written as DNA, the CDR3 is TGTGCCAGCAGCGTCTTATTCGGAAACACCATATATTTT. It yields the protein CASSVLFGNTIYF.

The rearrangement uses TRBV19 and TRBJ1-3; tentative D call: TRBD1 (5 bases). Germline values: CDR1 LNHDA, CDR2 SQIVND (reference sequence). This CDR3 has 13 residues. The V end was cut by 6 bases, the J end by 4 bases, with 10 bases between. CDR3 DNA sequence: TGTGCCAGTAGAAGGGGATCCGGAAACACCATATATTTT. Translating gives CASRRGSGNTIYF.

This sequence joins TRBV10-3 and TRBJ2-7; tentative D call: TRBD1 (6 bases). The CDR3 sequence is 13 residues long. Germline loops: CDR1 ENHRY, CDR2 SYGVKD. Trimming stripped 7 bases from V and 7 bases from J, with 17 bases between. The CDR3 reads CAIKNDRPREQYF. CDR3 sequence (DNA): TGTGCCATCAAGAACGACAGGCCGAGAGAGCAGTACTTC.

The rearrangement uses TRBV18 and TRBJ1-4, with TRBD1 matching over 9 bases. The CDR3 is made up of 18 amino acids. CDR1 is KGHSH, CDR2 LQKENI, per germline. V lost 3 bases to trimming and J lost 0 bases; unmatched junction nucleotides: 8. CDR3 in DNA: TGTGCCAGCTCACCGTATAGACAGGGGGTCGCAACTAATGAAAAACTGTTTTTT. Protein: CASSPYRQGVATNEKLFF.

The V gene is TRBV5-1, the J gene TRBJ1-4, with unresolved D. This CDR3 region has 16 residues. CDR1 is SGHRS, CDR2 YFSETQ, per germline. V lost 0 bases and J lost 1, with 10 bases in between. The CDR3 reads CASSLVGRGTNEKLFF. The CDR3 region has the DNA TGCGCCAGCAGCTTGGTTGGGAGAGGAACTAATGAAAAACTGTTTTTT.

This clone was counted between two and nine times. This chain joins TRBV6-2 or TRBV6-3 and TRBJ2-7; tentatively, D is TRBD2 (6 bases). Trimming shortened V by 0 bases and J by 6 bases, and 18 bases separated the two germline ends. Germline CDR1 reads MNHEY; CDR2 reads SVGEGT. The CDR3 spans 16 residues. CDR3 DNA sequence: TGTGCCAGCAGTTACTCCCGGGACTCGGCAAGGGTCGAGCAGTACTTC. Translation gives CASSYSRDSARVEQYF.